This T cell receptor beta chain is from a study of T cell responses to AZD1222 COVID-19 vaccine. Study as a whole: Second doses that came at about 4 or about 12 weeks were put together. Study conclusions and caveats: Spike-specific TCR breadth rose after two AZD1222 doses, and depth rose as well. Donors, mostly white British, included more females; clonal diversity was possibly underestimated. Only a handful of AZD1222 recipients, five to seven in all, had baseline seropositivity.

This CDR3 region has 15 residues. The V and J ends lost 3 bases and 3 bases, in that order; junction bases with no gene match: 5. Germline V gene data show CDR1 as MDHEN and CDR2 as SYDVKM. Clones were sequenced by immunoSEQ multiplex PCR, and TCRdb holds only the in-frame ones, with some missing. Here the sample spans under 200,000 clones, 91% being singletons. Notes on this clone: Its antigen is undetermined.

The input for sequencing was peripheral blood, taken on day 0 of AZD1222 vaccination. The receptor comes from an adult in good health. The rearrangement joins TRBV28 to TRBJ2-7; 10 bases match TRBD1. The CDR3 region is CASSLGGQGGYEQYF. CDR3 sequence (DNA): TGTGCCAGCAGTTTGGGAGGACAGGGGGGCTACGAGCAGTACTTC.